Below, 16 T cell receptor beta chains from the same sample are listed, as sequenced in a study of shared clonotypes between healthy human individuals. Repertoires were generated with immunoSEQ multiplex PCR, while TCRdb's copy carries only in-frame clones and drops some. The sample comprises fewer than 1.8 million clones, approximately 98.5% of which are singletons, and around 0.38% rests with the top ten. Source material: naive CD4+ T cells sorted from blood. This sample's subset: CD45RA+ positively selected. The receptors were gathered from a man between 25 and 39 years old in good health.

The V call is TRBV18, the J call TRBJ2-1; 7 positions match TRBD2. Germline values: CDR1 KGHSH, CDR2 LQKENI. The CDR3 covers 16 residues. With 3 bases clipped from V and 3 bases from J, the junction kept 8 bases outside the gene matches. The CDR3 spells CASSPSRAGVYNEQFF. The CDR3 region has the DNA TGTGCCAGCTCACCCTCTCGTGCGGGGGTCTACAATGAGCAGTTCTTC.

This clone has just one count. The chain employs TRBV6-5 and TRBJ2-1, with TRBD2 matching over 12 bases. Per the germline V gene, CDR1 is MNHEY and CDR2 is SVGAGI. The CDR3 sequence is 16 residues long. V shed 4 bases and J 2 bases; nucleotides not matched to a gene: 3. Written as DNA, the CDR3 is TGTGCCAGCAGTTCGTCTAGCGGGAGGGCCTACAATGAGCAGTTCTTC. Residues: CASSSSSGRAYNEQFF.

The chain is built from TRBV11-2 and TRBJ2-3; D is perhaps TRBD1 (5 bases). V was cut by 1 base and J by 4 bases, with 21 bases left in between. This CDR3 is 18 amino acids long. CDR1 SGHAT and CDR2 FQNNGV come from the germline V gene. The DNA of the CDR3 is TGTGCCAGCAGCTTAGGGGCCTCTAGGGGTTTCGTTCCAGATACGCAGTATTTT. Protein: CASSLGASRGFVPDTQYF.

V is TRBV18 and J is TRBJ2-7, with D possibly matching TRBD1 (6 bases). Germline V gene lookup returns CDR1 KGHSH and CDR2 LQKENI. The CDR3 contains 13 residues. V dropped 4 bases and J dropped 4 bases, with 11 bases sitting between them. The CDR3 reads CASSLKQGYEQYF. CDR3 coding DNA: TGTGCCAGCTCACTAAAACAGGGATACGAGCAGTACTTC. Combining the CDR3 with reference TRBV18 and TRBJ2-7 gives the whole variable domain NAGVMQNPRHLVRRRGQEARLRCSPMKGHSHVYWYRQLPEEGLKFMVYLQKENIIDESGMPKERFSAEFPKEGPSILRIQQVVRGDSAAYFCASSLKQGYEQYFGPGTRLTVT.

The chain uses TRBV27 and TRBJ2-1; D might be TRBD2 (6 bases). There are 14 residues in the CDR3. The V end was cut by 8 bases, the J end by 0 bases, with 11 bases between. Germline CDR1 and CDR2: MNHEY and SMNVEV (reference sequence). This CDR3 is CASSRERSYNEQFF. CDR3 nucleotide sequence: TGTGCCAGCTCACGGGAGCGCTCCTACAATGAGCAGTTCTTC.

J is TRBJ2-2 and V is TRBV7-6; TRBD1 aligns across 11 bases. The CDR3 spans 15 residues. The germline V gene encodes CDR1 SGHVS and CDR2 FNYEAQ. Losses at the gene ends were 6 bases for V and 6 bases for J; bases not matched to a gene: 6. CDR3 coding DNA: TGTGCCAGCAGGAGGACAGGGGGCGATTCCGGGGAGCTGTTTTTT. Its translation: CASRRTGGDSGELFF. Full variable domain (remainder filled in from reference TRBV7-6 and TRBJ2-2): GAGVSQSPRYKVTKRGQDVALRCDPISGHVSLYWYRQALGQGPEFLTYFNYEAQQDKSGLPNDRFSAERPEGSISTLTIQRTEQRDSAMYRCASRRTGGDSGELFFGEGSRLTVL.

The chain employs TRBV2 and TRBJ2-2; no reliable D call. CDR3 length: 14 amino acids. Trimming cost V 8 bases and J 4 bases, with 14 bases left between them. CDR1 and CDR2 from the germline V gene are SNHLY and FYNNEI. The CDR3 here is CASSPRLVTGELFF. CDR3 bases: TGTGCCAGCTCTCCCAGGCTAGTCACCGGGGAGCTGTTTTTT.

V gene TRBV19 combines with J gene TRBJ2-7; 7 nucleotides match TRBD1. Germline values: CDR1 LNHDA, CDR2 SQIVND (reference sequence). The V segment lost 6 bases and the J segment 1 base; nucleotides outside the gene matches: 9. This CDR3 comprises 15 residues. CDR3 bases: TGTGCCAGTAGCAGGCACCGGGACAGATCCTACGAGCAGTACTTC. It yields the protein CASSRHRDRSYEQYF.

The V call is TRBV11-2, the J call TRBJ1-2; a possible D gene is TRBD1 (6 bases). With 1 base removed from V and 4 bases from J, the gap between germline ends came to 13 bases. Germline V gene lookup returns CDR1 SGHAT and CDR2 FQNNGV. This CDR3 comprises 15 residues. The CDR3 sequence: CASSLGDNNFYGYTF. The CDR3 DNA reads as TGTGCCAGCAGCTTAGGGGACAATAACTTCTATGGCTACACCTTC.

The chain links TRBV5-1 to TRBJ2-7; D gene ambiguous. The V gene lost 0 bases and the J gene lost 1 base, with 8 bases spanning the gap. Germline values: CDR1 SGHRS, CDR2 YFSETQ. The CDR3 totals 14 residues. In nucleotides, the CDR3 is TGCGCCAGCAGCTTGGGGGTCCATTCCTACGAGCAGTACTTC. This translates into CASSLGVHSYEQYF. Full variable domain (rest looked up from reference TRBV5-1 and TRBJ2-7): KAGVTQTPRYLIKTRGQQVTLSCSPISGHRSVSWYQQTPGQGLQFLFEYFSETQRNKGNFPGRFSGRQFSNSRSEMNVSTLELGDSALYLCASSLGVHSYEQYFGPGTRLTVT.

The chain has TRBV5-5 and TRBJ1-5, with D unresolved. Trimming left V 4 bases short and J 0 bases short, with 8 bases between. CDR1 is SGHKS, CDR2 YYEKEE, per germline (reference sequence). The CDR3 extends over 14 amino acids. CDR3 in amino acids: CASSLAVSNQPQHF. The CDR3 coding sequence is TGTGCCAGCAGCCTAGCCGTTAGCAATCAGCCCCAGCATTTT.

A single count supports this clone. J is TRBJ1-2 and V is TRBV7-9; possibly TRBD1 for D (5 bases). Trimming pared 5 bases from V and 3 bases from J, leaving 13 bases between. Germline CDR1 SEHNR, CDR2 FQNEAQ (reference sequence). The CDR3 is made up of 14 amino acids. The CDR3 is CASSPGTGYYGYTF. As DNA, the CDR3 is TGTGCCAGCAGCCCAGGGACCGGGTACTATGGCTACACCTTC.

The gene calls are TRBV25-1 and TRBJ2-7, with TRBD2 matching 7 bases. J was trimmed by 7 bases and V by 0 bases; bases with no gene match: 12. CDR1 is MGHDK and CDR2 is SYGVNS in the germline V gene. The CDR3 is 16 residues long. The CDR3 loop reads CASSEYSGITTLEQYF. In DNA form, the CDR3 reads TGTGCCAGCAGTGAATACAGCGGGATCACTACGTTGGAGCAGTACTTC.

J is TRBJ2-7 and V is TRBV5-1; D may be TRBD1 (7 bases). There are 15 residues in the CDR3. The germline CDR1 and CDR2 sequences are SGHRS and YFSETQ. V gave up 0 bases and J gave up 6 bases, with 16 bases separating them. The CDR3 DNA sequence: TGCGCCAGCAGCTTGGCCGGGACAGAGGAGGGCGAGCAGTACTTC. This translates into CASSLAGTEEGEQYF.

The chain combines TRBV4-3 with TRBJ2-2; D unclear. CDR1 LGHNA and CDR2 YSLEER come from the germline V gene. The V end was cut by 0 bases, the J end by 6 bases, with 14 bases between. The CDR3 is made up of 16 amino acids. The CDR3 nucleotides are TGCGCCAGCAGCCAAGATTGGGTCAGTTCCCCCGGGGAGCTGTTTTTT. Translating it yields CASSQDWVSSPGELFF.

The rearrangement links TRBV10-3 to TRBJ1-5; D ambiguous. This CDR3 comprises 15 residues. Trimming took off 1 base at V and 1 base at J, with 8 bases between the two ends. The germline gives CDR1 ENHRY, CDR2 SYGVKD. The CDR3 coding sequence is TGTGCCATCAGTGAGTTCGAGAGAAGCAATCAGCCCCAGCATTTT. Translated: CAISEFERSNQPQHF.